The rows below give T cell receptor beta chains drawn from one sample of a study of control samples from healthy donors and cancer patients. Sequenced by immunoSEQ multiplex PCR; TCRdb stores in-frame clones only, minus some. The table lists 84,000 or so clones, about nine tenths of them singletons. Specimen: blood. These receptors all stem from a man in his thirties or forties in good health. Each CDR3 is given with its conserved first and last residue. D genes are given only for firm matches. Rows may omit the clone size; those that give it use once, few, many or a size class.

abundance,v_gene,d_gene,j_gene,CDR3aa,CDR3nt
.,TRBV6-5,.,TRBJ1-5,CASRRGGNNQPQHF,TGTGCCAGCCGCAGGGGAGGGAACAATCAGCCCCAGCATTTT
.,TRBV30,.,TRBJ1-6,CAWNAVGSPLHF,TGTGCCTGGAACGCAGTGGGATCACCCCTCCACTTT
.,TRBV5-4,.,TRBJ2-3,CASSYHQDTQYF,TGTGCCAGCAGTTATCACCAGGACACGCAGTATTTT
.,TRBV28,TRBD1,TRBJ2-7,CASSSTGTGGVRHKKYF,TGTGCCAGCAGTTCTACCGGGACAGGGGGCGTGAGGCATAAAAAGTACTTC
.,TRBV10-2,.,TRBJ1-3,CASSGGDLSGNTIYF,TGCGCCAGCAGTGGTGGGGACCTCTCTGGAAACACCATATATTTT
.,TRBV27,TRBD1,TRBJ1-1,CASSSGTGHTEAFF,TGTGCCAGCAGTTCAGGGACAGGGCACACTGAAGCTTTCTTT
.,TRBV6-6,.,TRBJ1-2,CANSSIGGYTF,TGTGCCAACAGTTCTATTGGTGGCTACACCTTC
.,TRBV4-3,.,TRBJ2-2,CASRGTAFTGELFF,TGCGCCAGCCGGGGGACAGCCTTCACCGGGGAGCTGTTTTTT
.,TRBV9,.,TRBJ2-7,CASSVSQQGGGYEQYF,TGTGCCAGCAGCGTGTCCCAACAGGGAGGAGGCTACGAGCAGTACTTC
few,TRBV28,.,TRBJ2-3,CASSQPTLGADTQYF,TGTGCCAGCAGTCAGCCGACCCTGGGGGCAGATACGCAGTATTTT
.,TRBV7-9,TRBD2,TRBJ2-1,CASSPRTSGGLRNEQFF,TGTGCCAGCAGCCCGCGGACTAGCGGGGGTTTAAGAAATGAGCAGTTCTTC
.,TRBV7-6,.,TRBJ1-3,CASSPGVSYTIYF,TGTGCCAGCAGTCCGGGAGTGAGCTACACCATATATTTT
.,TRBV28,.,TRBJ1-5,CASTPYKVGTLIRPQHF,TGTGCCAGCACCCCCTATAAGGTCGGGACCCTAATTCGGCCCCAGCATTTT
.,TRBV5-5,TRBD2,TRBJ2-7,CASSLEGGGSHEQYF,TGTGCCAGCAGCTTGGAGGGTGGCGGGAGTCACGAGCAGTACTTC
.,TRBV30,.,TRBJ1-1,CAWSLGGGLNTEAFF,TGTGCCTGGAGCCTAGGGGGGGGCCTTAACACTGAAGCTTTCTTT
.,TRBV5-6,.,TRBJ2-5,CASSLGRGAGETQYF,TGTGCCAGCAGCTTGGGGCGGGGAGCTGGAGAGACCCAGTACTTC
.,TRBV19,TRBD1,TRBJ1-6,CASSPGQGWSPLHF,TGTGCCAGTAGTCCGGGACAGGGCTGGTCACCCCTCCACTTT
once,TRBV11-3,.,TRBJ1-1,CASSPGEGRNTEAFF,TGTGCCAGCAGCCCTGGGGAAGGTCGGAACACTGAAGCTTTCTTT
.,TRBV7-3,TRBD2,TRBJ2-2,CASSLLAGVAGELFF,TGTGCCAGCAGCTTACTAGCGGGAGTGGCCGGGGAGCTGTTTTTT
.,TRBV6-2/TRBV6-3,.,TRBJ1-3,CASSSVAARGNTIYF,TGTGCCAGCAGCTCCGTCGCCGCACGGGGAAACACCATATATTTT
.,TRBV6-5,.,TRBJ2-3,CASSYSTGADTQYF,TGTGCCAGCAGTTACTCGACTGGTGCAGATACGCAGTATTTT
.,TRBV6-5,TRBD1,TRBJ1-1,CASSPMQGANTEAFF,TGTGCCAGCAGCCCGATGCAGGGGGCTAACACTGAAGCTTTCTTT